These 7 T cell receptor beta chains were sequenced from one sample in a study of cytomegalovirus exposure and HLA in healthy donors. The PCR contained 60 Vbeta and 13 Jbeta primers. Libraries were prepared by immunoSEQ multiplex PCR; TCRdb keeps only in-frame clonotypes and omits some of them. The sample yields roughly 200,000 clones, roughly 13% seen once. The sample consisted of PBMCs. The receptors shown here come from a man aged 45 to 65 in good health and CMV-seropositive.

V is TRBV5-8 and J is TRBJ1-6; D ambiguous. V lost 0 bases and J lost 11, with 9 bases in between. The CDR3 is made up of 13 amino acids. In germline, CDR1 is SGHTS, CDR2 YDEGEE. The CDR3 reads CASSLEVRTPLHF. The CDR3 DNA reads as TGTGCCAGCAGCTTGGAGGTCAGGACACCCCTCCACTTT.

This clone occurred a few times. The chain uses TRBV11-1 and TRBJ1-4; maybe TRBD1 (5 bases). This CDR3 spans 15 amino acids. V gave up 5 bases and J gave up 0 bases, with 10 bases separating them. Germline CDR1 and CDR2: SGHAT and FQDESV (reference sequence). The CDR3 DNA is TGTGCCAGCAGCACAGGAGCCGCAACTAATGAAAAACTGTTTTTT. Translated, it gives CASSTGAATNEKLFF.

V usage is TRBV7-2 and J usage is TRBJ2-2, with D unresolved. CDR3 length: 15 residues. Trimming pared 4 bases from V and 4 bases from J, leaving 13 bases between. CDR1 is SGHTA, CDR2 FQGNSA, per germline. The CDR3 loop reads CASSSTASGTGELFF. The CDR3 coding sequence is TGTGCCAGCAGCTCTACCGCCTCGGGCACCGGGGAGCTGTTTTTT.

The sample holds a few counts of this clone. The chain has TRBV15 and TRBJ2-5; 8 nucleotides align to TRBD2. Germline assignment: CDR1 LNHNV and CDR2 YYDKDF (reference sequence). Unmatched junction bases numbered 9, after V lost 0 bases and J lost 3 bases. There are 17 residues in the CDR3. The chain's CDR3 is CATSRDPVGGGKETQYF. The CDR3 nucleotides read TGTGCCACCAGCAGAGATCCTGTCGGGGGGGGGAAAGAGACCCAGTACTTC. Looking up the rest from reference TRBV15 and TRBJ2-5 gives the full variable domain: DAMVIQNPRYQVTQFGKPVTLSCSQTLNHNVMYWYQQKSSQAPKLLFHYYDKDFNNEADTPDNFQSRRPNTSFCFLDIRSPGLGDTAMYLCATSRDPVGGGKETQYFGPGTRLLVL.

This clone was observed a few times. The chain is built from TRBV11-2 and TRBJ2-3, with D unresolved. The germline V and J ends were trimmed by 6 bases and 0 bases, with 22 bases remaining between them. Germline assignment: CDR1 SGHAT and CDR2 FQNNGV. The CDR3 is 18 residues long. The CDR3 spells CASSPGDWHLLSTDTQYF. The CDR3 DNA follows: TGTGCCAGCAGTCCTGGCGACTGGCATCTTTTAAGCACAGATACGCAGTATTTT.

This clone has more than one count but fewer than ten. This chain uses TRBV25-1 with TRBJ1-2; 7 positions match TRBD1. V lost 1 base, J lost 5 bases, and 10 bases stayed unmatched. This CDR3 is 16 amino acids long. Germline V gene lookup returns CDR1 MGHDK and CDR2 SYGVNS. The CDR3 sequence: CASSEWGTAALYGYTF. As DNA, the CDR3 is TGTGCCAGCAGTGAATGGGGGACAGCTGCTCTTTATGGCTACACCTTC.

In DNA form, the CDR3 reads TGCGCCAGCAGCCAAGAAAGGGGGACAGGGCGCAATCAGCCCCAGCATTTT. Translated: CASSQERGTGRNQPQHF. The rearrangement joins TRBV4-1 to TRBJ1-5, with 9 bases lining up with TRBD1. The CDR3 extends over 17 amino acids. Trimming took 0 bases from V and 2 from J; bases not matched to a gene: 5. Germline CDR1 MGHRA, CDR2 YSYEKL.